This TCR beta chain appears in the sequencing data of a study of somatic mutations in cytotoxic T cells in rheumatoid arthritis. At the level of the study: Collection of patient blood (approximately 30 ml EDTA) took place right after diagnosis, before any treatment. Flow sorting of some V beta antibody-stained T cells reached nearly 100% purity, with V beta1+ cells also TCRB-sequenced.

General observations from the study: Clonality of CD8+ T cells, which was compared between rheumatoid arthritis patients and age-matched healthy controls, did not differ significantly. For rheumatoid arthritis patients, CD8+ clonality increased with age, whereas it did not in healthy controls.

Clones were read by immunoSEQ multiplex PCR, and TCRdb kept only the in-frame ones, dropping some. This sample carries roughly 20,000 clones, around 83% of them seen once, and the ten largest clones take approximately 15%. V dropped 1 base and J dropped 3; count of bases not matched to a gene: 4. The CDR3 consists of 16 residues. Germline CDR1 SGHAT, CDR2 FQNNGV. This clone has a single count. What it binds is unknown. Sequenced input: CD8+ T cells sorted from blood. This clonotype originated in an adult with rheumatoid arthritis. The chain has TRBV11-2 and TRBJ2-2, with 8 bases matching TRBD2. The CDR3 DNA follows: TGTGCCAGCAGCTTAGGTAGCGGGGTTCACACCGGGGAGCTGTTTTTT. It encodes CASSLGSGVHTGELFF.